The 2 T cell receptor beta chains listed next were all sequenced from one sample in a study of early T cells in non-severe SARS-CoV-2 infection. TCRdb independently ran MiXCR on the 5' RACE reads; one entry per CDR3 protein. The sample holds over 30,000 distinct CDR3 sequences; less than 7% are singletons and the top ten take about 21%. The sequencing sample was made of whole blood. These TCRs come from an adult who was a healthcare worker with PCR-confirmed SARS-CoV-2 infection or an uninfected control (not recorded which).

This clonotype is labeled as medium-sized. The gene calls are TRBV7-8 and TRBJ1-2, with TRBD1 identical over 7 bases. The length of the CDR3 is 15 residues. The V gene's germline CDR1 is SGHVS and CDR2 FQNEAQ. V dropped 5 bases and J dropped 4; count of bases not matched to a gene: 10. The CDR3 sequence: CASSPYRGPLYGYTF. DNA for the CDR3: TGTGCCAGCAGCCCCTACAGGGGCCCTCTCTATGGCTACACCTTC.

V is TRBV6-1 and J is TRBJ2-2; 14 nucleotides line up with TRBD2. The CDR3 has 16 amino acids. V lost 6 bases and J lost 6; bases outside the gene matches: 6. The germline gives CDR1 MNHNS, CDR2 SASEGT. CDR3: CASRHGTSGSAGELFF. In DNA, the CDR3 is TGTGCCAGCAGGCACGGGACTAGCGGGAGTGCCGGGGAGCTGTTTTTT.